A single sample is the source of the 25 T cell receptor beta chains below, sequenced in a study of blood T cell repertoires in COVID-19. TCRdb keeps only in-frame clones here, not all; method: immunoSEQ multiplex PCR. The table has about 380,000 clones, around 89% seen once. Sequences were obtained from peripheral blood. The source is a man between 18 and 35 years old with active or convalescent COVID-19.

The chain's CDR3 is CSARQGNQPQHF. CDR3 bases: TGCAGCGCAAGACAGGGCAATCAGCCCCAGCATTTT. The chain combines TRBV29-1 with TRBJ1-5; tentatively, D is TRBD1 (6 bases). Germline assignment: CDR1 SQVTM and CDR2 ANQGSEA. Trimming cost V 7 bases and J 2 bases, with 9 bases left between them. This CDR3 comprises 12 residues.

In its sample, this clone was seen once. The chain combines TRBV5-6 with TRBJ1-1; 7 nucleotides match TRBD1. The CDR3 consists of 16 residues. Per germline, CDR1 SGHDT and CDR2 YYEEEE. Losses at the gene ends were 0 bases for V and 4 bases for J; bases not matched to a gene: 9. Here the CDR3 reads CASSLVDRVSFTEAFF. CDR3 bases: TGTGCCAGCAGCTTGGTCGACAGGGTATCTTTCACTGAAGCTTTCTTT.

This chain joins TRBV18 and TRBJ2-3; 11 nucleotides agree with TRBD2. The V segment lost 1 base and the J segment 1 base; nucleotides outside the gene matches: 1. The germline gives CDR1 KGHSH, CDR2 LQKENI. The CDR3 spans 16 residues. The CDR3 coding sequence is TGTGCCAGCTCACCACTGGGACTAGCGGGCACAGATACGCAGTATTTT. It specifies CASSPLGLAGTDTQYF.

The CDR3 protein is CASSIAGLGGYTF. CDR3 DNA sequence: TGTGCCAGTAGTATCGCAGGCCTGGGCGGCTACACCTTC. V usage is TRBV19 and J usage is TRBJ1-2; D unclear. The CDR3 has 13 residues. CDR1 is LNHDA and CDR2 is SQIVND in the germline V gene (reference sequence). V was pared by 3 bases and J by 8 bases, with 13 bases between. The entire variable domain, with the rest obtained from reference TRBV19 and TRBJ1-2, is as follows: DGGITQSPKYLFRKEGQNVTLSCEQNLNHDAMYWYRQDPGQGLRLIYYSQIVNDFQKGDIAEGYSVSREKKESFPLTVTSAQKNPTAFYLCASSIAGLGGYTFGSGTRLTVV.

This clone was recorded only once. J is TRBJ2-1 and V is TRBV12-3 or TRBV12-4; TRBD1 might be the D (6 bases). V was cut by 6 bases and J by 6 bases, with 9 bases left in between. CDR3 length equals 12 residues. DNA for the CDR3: TGTGCCAGCAGCCCAGGGGCCAATGAGCAGTTCTTC. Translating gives CASSPGANEQFF.

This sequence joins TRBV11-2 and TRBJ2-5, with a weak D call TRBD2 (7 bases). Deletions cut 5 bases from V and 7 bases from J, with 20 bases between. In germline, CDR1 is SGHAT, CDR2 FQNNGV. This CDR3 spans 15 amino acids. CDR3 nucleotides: TGTGCCAGCAGCGTAAGCCCGGGGGGCAGGGGGACCCAGTACTTC. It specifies CASSVSPGGRGTQYF.

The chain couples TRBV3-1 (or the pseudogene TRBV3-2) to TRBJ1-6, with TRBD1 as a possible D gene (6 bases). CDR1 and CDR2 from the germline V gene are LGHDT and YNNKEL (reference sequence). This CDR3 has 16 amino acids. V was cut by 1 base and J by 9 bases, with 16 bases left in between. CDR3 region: CASSQVQGITVSPLHF. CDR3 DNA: TGTGCCAGCAGCCAAGTACAGGGTATTACGGTTTCACCCCTCCACTTT.

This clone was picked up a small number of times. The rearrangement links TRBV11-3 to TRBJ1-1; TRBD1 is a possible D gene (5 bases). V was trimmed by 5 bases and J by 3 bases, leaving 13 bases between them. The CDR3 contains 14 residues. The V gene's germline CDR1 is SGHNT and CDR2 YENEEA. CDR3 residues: CASSLAFRDTEAFF. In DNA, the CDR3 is TGTGCCAGCAGCCTAGCTTTCAGGGACACTGAAGCTTTCTTT.

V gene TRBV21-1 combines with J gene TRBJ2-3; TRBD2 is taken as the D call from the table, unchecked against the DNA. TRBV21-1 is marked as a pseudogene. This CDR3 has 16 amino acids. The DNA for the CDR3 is TGTGCCAGCAGCACCCGGACTAGGAAGGACACAGATACGCAGTATTTT. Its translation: CASSTRTRKDTDTQYF.

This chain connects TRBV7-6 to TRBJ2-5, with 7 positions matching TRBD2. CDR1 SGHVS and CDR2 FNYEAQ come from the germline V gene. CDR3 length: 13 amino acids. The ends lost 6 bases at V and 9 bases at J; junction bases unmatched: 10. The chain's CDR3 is CASSGLESAAQYF. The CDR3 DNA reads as TGTGCCAGCAGTGGACTAGAATCAGCGGCCCAGTACTTC.

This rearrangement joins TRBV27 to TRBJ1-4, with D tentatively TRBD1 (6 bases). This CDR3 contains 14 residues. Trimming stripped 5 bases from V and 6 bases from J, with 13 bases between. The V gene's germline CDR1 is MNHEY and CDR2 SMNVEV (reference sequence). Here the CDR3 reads CASSVTGAHEKLFF. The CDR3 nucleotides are TGTGCCAGCAGTGTGACAGGTGCACATGAAAAACTGTTTTTT.

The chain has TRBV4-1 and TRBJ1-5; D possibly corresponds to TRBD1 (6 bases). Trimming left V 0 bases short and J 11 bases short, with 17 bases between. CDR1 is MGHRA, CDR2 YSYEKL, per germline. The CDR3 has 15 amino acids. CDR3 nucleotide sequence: TGCGCCAGCAGCCAAGAGGTCAGGGGATCGCAGGCCCAGCATTTT. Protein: CASSQEVRGSQAQHF.

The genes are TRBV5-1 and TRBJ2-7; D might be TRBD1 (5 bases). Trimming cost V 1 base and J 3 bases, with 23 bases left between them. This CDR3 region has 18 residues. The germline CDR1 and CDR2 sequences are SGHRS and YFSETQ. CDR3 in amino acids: CASSLRAPTIRGNYEQYF. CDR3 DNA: TGCGCCAGCAGCTTGCGGGCCCCTACTATTAGGGGAAACTACGAGCAGTACTTC. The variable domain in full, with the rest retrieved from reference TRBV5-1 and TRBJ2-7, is KAGVTQTPRYLIKTRGQQVTLSCSPISGHRSVSWYQQTPGQGLQFLFEYFSETQRNKGNFPGRFSGRQFSNSRSEMNVSTLELGDSALYLCASSLRAPTIRGNYEQYFGPGTRLTVT.

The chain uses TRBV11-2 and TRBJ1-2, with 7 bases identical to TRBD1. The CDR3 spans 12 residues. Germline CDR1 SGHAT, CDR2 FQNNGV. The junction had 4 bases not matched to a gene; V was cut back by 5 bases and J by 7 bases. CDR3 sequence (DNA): TGTGCCAGCAGCCCGGGACAGTTTGGCTACACCTTC. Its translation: CASSPGQFGYTF.

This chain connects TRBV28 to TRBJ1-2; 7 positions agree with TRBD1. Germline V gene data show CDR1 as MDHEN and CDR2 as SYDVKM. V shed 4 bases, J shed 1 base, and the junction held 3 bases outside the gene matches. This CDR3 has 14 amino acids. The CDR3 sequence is CASSSRGINYGYTF. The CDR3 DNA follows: TGTGCCAGCAGTTCCAGGGGGATTAACTATGGCTACACCTTC.

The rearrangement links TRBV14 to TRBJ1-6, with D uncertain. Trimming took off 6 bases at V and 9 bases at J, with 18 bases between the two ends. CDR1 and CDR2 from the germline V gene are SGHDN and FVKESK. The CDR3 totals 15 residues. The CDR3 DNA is TGTGCCAGCAGAACCCGGGATAGTCTCCTTTCACCCCTCCACTTT. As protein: CASRTRDSLLSPLHF.

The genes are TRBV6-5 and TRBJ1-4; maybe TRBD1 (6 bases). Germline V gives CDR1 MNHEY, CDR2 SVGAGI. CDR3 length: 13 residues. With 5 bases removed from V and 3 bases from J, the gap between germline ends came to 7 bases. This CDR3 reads CASSQGSNEKLFF. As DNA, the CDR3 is TGTGCCAGCAGTCAGGGGTCTAATGAAAAACTGTTTTTT.

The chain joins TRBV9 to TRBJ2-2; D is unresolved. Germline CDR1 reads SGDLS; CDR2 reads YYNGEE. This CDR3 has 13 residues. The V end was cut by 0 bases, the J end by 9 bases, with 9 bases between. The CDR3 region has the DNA TGTGCCAGCAGCGTAGGACTTGCGAGGGAGCTGTTTTTT. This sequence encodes CASSVGLARELFF. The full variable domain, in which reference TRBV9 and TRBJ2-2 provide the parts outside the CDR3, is DSGVTQTPKHLITATGQRVTLRCSPRSGDLSVYWYQQSLDQGLQFLIQYYNGEERAKGNILERFSAQQFPDLHSELNLSSLELGDSALYFCASSVGLARELFFGEGSRLTVL.

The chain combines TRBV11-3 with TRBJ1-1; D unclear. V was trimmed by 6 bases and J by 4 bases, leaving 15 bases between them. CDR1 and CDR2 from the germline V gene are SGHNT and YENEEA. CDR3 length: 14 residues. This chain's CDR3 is CASSPNGGSTEAFF. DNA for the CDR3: TGTGCCAGCAGTCCAAACGGCGGGAGCACTGAAGCTTTCTTT.

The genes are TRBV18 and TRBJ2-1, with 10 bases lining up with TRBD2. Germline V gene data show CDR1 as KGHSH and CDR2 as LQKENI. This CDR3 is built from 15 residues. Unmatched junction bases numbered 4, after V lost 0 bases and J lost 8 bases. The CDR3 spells CASSPPSGGLDEQFF. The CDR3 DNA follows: TGTGCCAGCTCACCACCTAGCGGGGGGTTGGATGAGCAGTTCTTC.

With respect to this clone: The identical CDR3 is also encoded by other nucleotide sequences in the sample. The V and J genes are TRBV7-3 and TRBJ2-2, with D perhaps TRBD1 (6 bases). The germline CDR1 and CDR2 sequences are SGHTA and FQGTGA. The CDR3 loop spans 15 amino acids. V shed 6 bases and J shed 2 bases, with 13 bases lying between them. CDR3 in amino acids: CASSLDSLNTGELFF. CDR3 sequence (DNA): TGTGCCAGCAGTTTGGACAGCTTAAACACCGGGGAGCTGTTTTTT.

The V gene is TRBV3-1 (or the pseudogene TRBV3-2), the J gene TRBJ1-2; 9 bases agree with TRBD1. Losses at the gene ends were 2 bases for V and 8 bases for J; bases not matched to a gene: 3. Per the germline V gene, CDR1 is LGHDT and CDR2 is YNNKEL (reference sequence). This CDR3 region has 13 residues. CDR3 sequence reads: CASSQRQGEGYTF. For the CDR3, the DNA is TGTGCCAGCAGCCAAAGACAGGGGGAGGGCTACACCTTC.

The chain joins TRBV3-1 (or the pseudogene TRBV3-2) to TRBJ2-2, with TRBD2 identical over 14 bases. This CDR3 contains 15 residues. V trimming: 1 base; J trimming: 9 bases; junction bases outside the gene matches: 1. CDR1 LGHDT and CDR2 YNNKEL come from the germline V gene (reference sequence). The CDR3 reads CASSQGLAGGRELFF. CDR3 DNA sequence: TGTGCCAGCAGCCAAGGACTAGCGGGGGGGAGGGAGCTGTTTTTT.

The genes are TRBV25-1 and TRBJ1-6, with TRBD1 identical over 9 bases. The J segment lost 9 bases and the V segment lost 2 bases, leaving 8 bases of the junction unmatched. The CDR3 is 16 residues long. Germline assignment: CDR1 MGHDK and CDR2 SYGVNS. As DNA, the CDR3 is TGTGCCAGCAGTGAAATGTGGGGACAGGGCTCTTCACCCCTCCACTTT. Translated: CASSEMWGQGSSPLHF.

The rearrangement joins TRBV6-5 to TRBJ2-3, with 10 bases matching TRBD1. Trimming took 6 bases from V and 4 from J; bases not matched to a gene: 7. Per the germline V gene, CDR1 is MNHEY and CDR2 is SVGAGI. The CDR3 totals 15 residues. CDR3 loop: CASSQRTGGADTQYF. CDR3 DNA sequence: TGTGCCAGCAGCCAGCGGACAGGGGGGGCAGATACGCAGTATTTT.